This is a list of T cell receptor beta chains from one sample in a study of control samples from healthy donors and cancer patients. Measured with immunoSEQ multiplex PCR; TCRdb has only the in-frame clones, and not every one. The table has around 90,000 clones, approximately 81% seen once. The sample was blood. These receptors were collected from a woman in her 40s in good health. Both conserved end residues are part of each CDR3. D genes are given only for firm matches.

CDR3nt	CDR3aa	d_gene	v_gene	j_gene
TGTGCCAGCAGCTTAGTAGGGCACACCGGGGAGCTGTTTTTT	CASSLVGHTGELFF	NA	TRBV11-3	TRBJ2-2
TGTGCCGTCTACTCAATGAACACTGAAGCTTTCTTT	CAVYSMNTEAFF	NA	TRBV30	TRBJ1-1
TGTGCCAGCATGCAGTCATACGAGCAGTACTTC	CASMQSYEQYF	NA	TRBV7-8	TRBJ2-7
TGCGCCAGCAGCTTGGGGCCTTTGAGTTATCAGCCCCAGCATTTT	CASSLGPLSYQPQHF	NA	TRBV5-1	TRBJ1-5
TGCAGCGCATCCCTTACCGGGGATGAGCAGTTCTTC	CSASLTGDEQFF	NA	TRBV29-1	TRBJ2-1
TGTGCCAGCAGCGTAGGTAGCGGGGGGGCGAGACTTTACAATGAGCAGTTCTTC	CASSVGSGGARLYNEQFF	TRBD2	TRBV9	TRBJ2-1
TGTGCCAGCAGCAACCATGGGGGGGGCGTCTATGGCTACACCTTC	CASSNHGGGVYGYTF	NA	TRBV6-4	TRBJ1-2
TGTGCCAGCAGCCCCCGACACCAGGGGGGCGGCTACACCTTC	CASSPRHQGGGYTF	TRBD1	TRBV3-1/TRBV3-2	TRBJ1-2
TGTGCCAGCAGTGAGTCAAGCTCCTACAATGAGCAGTTCTTC	CASSESSSYNEQFF	NA	TRBV2	TRBJ2-1
TGTGCCAGCAGTCGACAGGCCTTCTCCTACGAGCAGTACTTC	CASSRQAFSYEQYF	NA	TRBV6-5	TRBJ2-7
TGTGCCAGCAGCCCCGTCGGTCAGCCCCAGCATTTT	CASSPVGQPQHF	NA	TRBV12-3/TRBV12-4	TRBJ1-5
TGTGCCAGCCGCGACTTCAGGGGGAGCGCGACCGAGCAGTACTTC	CASRDFRGSATEQYF	TRBD1	TRBV11-3	TRBJ2-7
TGTGCCAGCAGCCCGGGACGGTCCTCTGGAAACACCATATATTTT	CASSPGRSSGNTIYF	NA	TRBV5-6	TRBJ1-3
TGTGCCAGCCGTATGGCAGAATACAATGAGCAGTTCTTC	CASRMAEYNEQFF	NA	TRBV2	TRBJ2-1
TGTGCCAGCAGCTTGACTAGCGGTACGTACAATGAGCAGTTCTTC	CASSLTSGTYNEQFF	TRBD2	TRBV7-2	TRBJ2-1
TGTGCCAGCAGCGTAGTTAGCACAGATACGCAGTATTTT	CASSVVSTDTQYF	NA	TRBV9	TRBJ2-3
TGTGCCAGCAGCCTCTTTATCTCTGGAAACACCATATATTTT	CASSLFISGNTIYF	NA	TRBV7-2	TRBJ1-3
TGTGCCAGCAGTCGTCTAGCGGGGGGCACCTACGAGCAGTACTTC	CASSRLAGGTYEQYF	TRBD2	TRBV6-2/TRBV6-3	TRBJ2-7